These 26 T cell receptor beta chains were all obtained from the same sample, sequenced in a study of human T cells and chemical hapten exposure. Time point noted: patch test 3, about 24 weeks after DPC sensitization. Treatment noted: therapeutic diphenylcyclopropenone sensitization with weekly scalp DPC. TCRdb re-analysed the RACE reads in MiXCR, keeping a single row per CDR3 protein. The sample has 130,000 or so distinct CDR3 sequences, roughly 10% seen once. The sample was whole blood, taken in connection with sensitization to the hapten diphenylcyclopropenone (DPC). Receptors originate from a woman aged 45-65 years with alopecia areata. Some clones in this sample may be carry-over from other donors' samples.

This clonotype was seen a handful of times. This chain joins TRBV23-1 and TRBJ2-7; D gene uncertain. TRBV23-1 is labeled an ORF, and its function is uncertain. CDR3 size: 15 residues. Trimming removed 7 bases at V and 6 bases at J, with 22 bases between. The CDR3 sequence is CASIPDRSRGREQYF. CDR3 nucleotide sequence: TGCGCCAGCATCCCGGATAGGTCCCGAGGACGCGAGCAGTACTTC.

There are a few counts of this clonotype. This rearrangement joins TRBV6-4 to TRBJ1-5; no reliable D call. The length of the CDR3 is 12 residues. The V gene's germline CDR1 is MRHNA and CDR2 SNTAGT. The V end lost 7 bases, the J end lost 4 bases, and 8 bases lay between the germline ends. CDR3: CASTGLNQPQHF. The CDR3 DNA is TGTGCCAGCACGGGATTAAATCAGCCCCAGCATTTT.

This clonotype was found a few times. The J gene is TRBJ2-1, the V gene TRBV11-3; 9 bases match TRBD2. J was trimmed by 4 bases and V by 5 bases; bases with no gene match: 12. The CDR3 is 17 amino acids. CDR1 and CDR2 from the germline V gene are SGHNT and YENEEA. CDR3 sequence (DNA): TGTGCCAGCAGCCCGGGCTCTAGCGGGACCCTTTACAATGAGCAGTTCTTC. Protein sequence: CASSPGSSGTLYNEQFF.

This clonotype was seen many times. The chain's CDR3 is CASSQSVGGSYEQYF. In nucleotides, the CDR3 is TGTGCCAGCAGCCAATCTGTCGGGGGCTCCTACGAGCAGTACTTC. The chain joins TRBV4-2 to TRBJ2-7; D is possibly TRBD2 (6 bases). The germline V gene has CDR1 LGHNA and CDR2 YNFKEQ. V lost 2 bases, J lost 0 bases, and 11 bases lay in between. This CDR3 has 15 amino acids.

This clonotype was seen at least ten times. The V gene is TRBV5-5, the J gene TRBJ2-3, with D perhaps TRBD2 (6 bases). Germline CDR1 and CDR2: SGHKS and YYEKEE (reference sequence). The V gene lost 4 bases and the J gene lost 4 bases, with 10 bases spanning the gap. There are 13 residues in the CDR3. In DNA, the CDR3 is TGTGCCAGCAGCACCGCTAGCGCAGATACGCAGTATTTT. Translation gives CASSTASADTQYF.

The genes are TRBV4-2 and TRBJ2-3, with 8 bases matching TRBD2. This CDR3 contains 16 residues. With V trimmed by 4 bases and J by 2 bases, 8 bases remained unmatched. Germline V lookup: CDR1 LGHNA, CDR2 YNFKEQ. Here the CDR3 DNA reads TGTGCCAGCAGCCTAAAGATAGCGGGGAACACAGATACGCAGTATTTT. This gives the protein CASSLKIAGNTDTQYF.

This clonotype was seen repeatedly, ten times or more. The genes are TRBV30 and TRBJ2-1, with 14 bases fitting TRBD2. The ends lost 1 base at V and 8 bases at J; junction bases unmatched: 4. This CDR3 has 15 residues. Looked up from germline, CDR1 is GTSNPN and CDR2 is SVGIG (reference sequence). The CDR3 DNA is TGTGCCTGGAGTGGGGGGACTAGCGGGAGAGATGAGCAGTTCTTC. Its translation: CAWSGGTSGRDEQFF.

The sample holds many counts of this clonotype. The CDR3 loop is CASSLVEGSQGEQFF. The CDR3 DNA follows: TGTGCCAGCAGCTTAGTTGAGGGGAGTCAGGGTGAGCAGTTCTTC. The chain joins TRBV9 to TRBJ2-1, with D possibly called TRBD1 or TRBD2 (5 bases each). Germline CDR1 SGDLS, CDR2 YYNGEE. Trimming stripped 4 bases from V and 9 bases from J, with 20 bases between. The CDR3 length is 15 residues.

This clonotype was seen a few times. The chain has TRBV7-9 and TRBJ2-7; 14 bases are a match to TRBD2. This CDR3 spans 14 amino acids. J was trimmed by 5 bases and V by 4 bases; bases with no gene match: 1. CDR1 is SEHNR and CDR2 is FQNEAQ in the germline V gene (reference sequence). DNA of the CDR3: TGTGCCAGCAGCTGGGGACTAGCGGGAGACGAGCAGTACTTC. Its protein is CASSWGLAGDEQYF.

The chain joins TRBV12-5 to TRBJ1-2; 12 bases align to TRBD1. V lost 6 bases, J lost 7 bases, and 6 bases stayed unmatched. CDR1 and CDR2 from the germline V gene are LGHNT and FRNRAP. This CDR3 is 14 amino acids long. CDR3 in amino acids: CASGGTGGIGGYTF. As DNA, the CDR3 is TGTGCTAGTGGAGGGACAGGGGGCATTGGTGGCTACACCTTC.

This clonotype turned up a few times. The J gene is TRBJ2-5, the V gene TRBV12-3 or TRBV12-4; D possibly corresponds to TRBD1 (6 bases). This CDR3 has 14 amino acids. Between the trimmed V and J ends, which lost 4 bases and 7 bases, there was a span of 16 bases. The CDR3 DNA reads TGTGCCAGCAGTTCTCGTACAGGGATCGGGACCCAGTACTTC. Protein sequence: CASSSRTGIGTQYF.

This clonotype was detected ten times or more. The V gene is TRBV12-3 or TRBV12-4, the J gene TRBJ1-1; D gene uncertain. The CDR3 consists of 14 residues. The V gene lost 2 bases and the J gene lost 1 base, with 8 bases spanning the gap. CDR3 sequence reads: CASSLLLGNTEAFF. CDR3 in DNA: TGTGCCAGCAGTTTATTGCTCGGGAACACTGAAGCTTTCTTT.

This clonotype was counted at least ten times. J is TRBJ2-7 and V is TRBV12-3 or TRBV12-4, with 8 bases that match TRBD2. V trimming: 6 bases; J trimming: 1 base; junction bases outside the gene matches: 8. The CDR3 is 15 amino acids. The CDR3 protein is CASSSGVAGSYEQYF. CDR3 coding DNA: TGTGCCAGCAGCTCCGGGGTAGCGGGGTCCTACGAGCAGTACTTC.

The CDR3 protein is CSVGRGSYNEQFF. The CDR3 DNA reads TGCAGCGTTGGACGGGGGTCCTACAATGAGCAGTTCTTC. This chain joins TRBV29-1 and TRBJ2-1; possible D gene TRBD2, 6 bases. Trimming took 4 bases from V and 1 from J, leaving 8 bases between them. This CDR3 comprises 13 residues. Germline CDR1 is SQVTM and CDR2 is ANQGSEA.

This chain connects TRBV6-1 to TRBJ1-6, with no clear D. Trimming removed 0 bases at V and 7 bases at J, with 10 bases between. CDR1 MNHNS and CDR2 SASEGT come from the germline V gene. This CDR3 has 15 amino acids. Here the CDR3 DNA reads TGTGCCAGCAGTGAAGCTCGACCAGGCAATTCACCCCTCCACTTT. Protein: CASSEARPGNSPLHF.

This clonotype appeared a few times. The rearrangement uses TRBV19 and TRBJ1-2; 9 nucleotides align to TRBD1. The CDR3 spans 14 residues. Trimming cost V 6 bases and J 3 bases; bases outside gene matches: 5. From germline, CDR1 is LNHDA and CDR2 SQIVND (reference sequence). The CDR3: CASSLDRGDYGYTF. CDR3 bases: TGTGCCAGTAGCCTCGACAGGGGGGACTATGGCTACACCTTC.

This clonotype showed up just a few times. J is TRBJ1-1 and V is TRBV12-3 or TRBV12-4; no clear D. V shed 4 bases and J shed 1 base, with 10 bases lying between them. This CDR3 spans 14 amino acids. CDR3 loop: CASSSRGRNTEAFF. The CDR3 nucleotides are TGTGCCAGCAGTTCCCGTGGTAGGAACACTGAAGCTTTCTTT.

The V and J genes are TRBV18 and TRBJ1-1, with D possibly being TRBD1 (5 bases). V was pared by 3 bases and J by 5 bases, with 16 bases between. In germline, CDR1 is KGHSH, CDR2 LQKENI. The CDR3 sequence is 15 residues long. For the CDR3, the DNA is TGTGCCAGCTCACCCCAGGGACCCCTGGGAACTGAAGCTTTCTTT. Translating it yields CASSPQGPLGTEAFF.

CDR3 region: CAISEATGGIEQFF. In DNA, the CDR3 is TGTGCCATCAGTGAGGCGACAGGGGGCATTGAGCAGTTCTTC. The gene calls are TRBV10-3 and TRBJ2-1; 10 bases align to TRBD1. The CDR3 sequence is 14 residues long. Looked up from germline, CDR1 is ENHRY and CDR2 is SYGVKD. The ends lost 2 bases at V and 9 bases at J; junction bases unmatched: 4.

This clonotype was recorded a few times. The chain is built from TRBV19 and TRBJ2-7; no reliable D call. The CDR3 totals 12 residues. The germline V gene has CDR1 LNHDA and CDR2 SQIVND (reference sequence). The V gene lost 8 bases and the J gene lost 2 bases, with 10 bases spanning the gap. The CDR3 here is CASGTVPYEQYF. The CDR3 bases are TGTGCCAGTGGAACCGTCCCCTACGAGCAGTACTTC.

This chain links TRBV5-1 with TRBJ1-5; D not resolved. V was shortened by 0 bases and J by 7 bases, with 14 bases between the two germline ends. The CDR3 loop spans 15 amino acids. In germline, CDR1 is SGHRS, CDR2 YFSETQ. The CDR3: CASSLEVQDGQPQHF. In DNA form, the CDR3 reads TGCGCCAGCAGCTTGGAGGTGCAGGACGGGCAGCCCCAGCATTTT.

This chain connects TRBV5-5 to TRBJ2-7; a weak D match, TRBD1 (6 bases). The germline V gene encodes CDR1 SGHKS and CDR2 YYEKEE (reference sequence). V was trimmed by 4 bases and J by 3 bases, leaving 17 bases between them. The CDR3 contains 15 residues. The CDR3 is CASSISQGVLYEQYF. The CDR3 coding sequence is TGTGCCAGCAGCATCTCACAGGGAGTACTCTACGAGCAGTACTTC.

Comment on this clonotype: Being one base from a much bigger clone, this may be a read error. The V call is TRBV20-1, the J call TRBJ2-3, with TRBD2 as a possible D gene (6 bases). This CDR3 contains 15 residues. The V gene lost 5 bases and the J gene lost 6 bases, with 21 bases spanning the gap. Germline CDR1 is DFQATT and CDR2 is SNEGSKA (reference sequence). The CDR3 coding sequence is TGCAGTGCTGGGGCGGGGCCTTCAAGTAAGGATACGCAGTATTTT. This gives the protein CSAGAGPSSKDTQYF.

This chain connects TRBV7-9 to TRBJ1-4, with 7 bases fitting TRBD1. Germline CDR1 reads SEHNR; CDR2 reads FQNEAQ (reference sequence). V was pared by 3 bases and J by 5 bases, with 9 bases of the junction left unmatched. The CDR3 runs 16 residues. The CDR3 DNA sequence: TGTGCCAGCAGCTTTGGGACAGCTAATGGCAATGAAAAACTGTTTTTT. Protein: CASSFGTANGNEKLFF. Variable domain in full (rest from reference TRBV7-9 and TRBJ1-4): DTGVSQNPRHKITKRGQNVTFRCDPISEHNRLYWYRQTLGQGPEFLTYFQNEAQLEKSRLLSDRFSAERPKGSFSTLEIQRTEQGDSAMYLCASSFGTANGNEKLFFGSGTQLSVL.

This clonotype has just a few counts. The gene calls are TRBV28 and TRBJ1-1; TRBD1 matches at 8 bases. This CDR3 region has 15 residues. Germline trimming cut 4 bases from V and 5 bases from J; bases unmatched to any gene: 9. In germline, CDR1 is MDHEN, CDR2 SYDVKM. CDR3 protein: CASSSRTGRGTEAFF. In DNA, the CDR3 is TGTGCCAGCAGTTCTCGGACAGGGCGGGGAACTGAAGCTTTCTTT.

The chain uses TRBV12-3 or TRBV12-4 and TRBJ2-2; the D is unclear. There are 14 residues in the CDR3. V lost 3 bases and J lost 4, with 9 bases in between. CDR3 coding DNA: TGTGCCAGCAGTTTTCGACGGGCCACCGGGGAGCTGTTTTTT. Its translation: CASSFRRATGELFF.